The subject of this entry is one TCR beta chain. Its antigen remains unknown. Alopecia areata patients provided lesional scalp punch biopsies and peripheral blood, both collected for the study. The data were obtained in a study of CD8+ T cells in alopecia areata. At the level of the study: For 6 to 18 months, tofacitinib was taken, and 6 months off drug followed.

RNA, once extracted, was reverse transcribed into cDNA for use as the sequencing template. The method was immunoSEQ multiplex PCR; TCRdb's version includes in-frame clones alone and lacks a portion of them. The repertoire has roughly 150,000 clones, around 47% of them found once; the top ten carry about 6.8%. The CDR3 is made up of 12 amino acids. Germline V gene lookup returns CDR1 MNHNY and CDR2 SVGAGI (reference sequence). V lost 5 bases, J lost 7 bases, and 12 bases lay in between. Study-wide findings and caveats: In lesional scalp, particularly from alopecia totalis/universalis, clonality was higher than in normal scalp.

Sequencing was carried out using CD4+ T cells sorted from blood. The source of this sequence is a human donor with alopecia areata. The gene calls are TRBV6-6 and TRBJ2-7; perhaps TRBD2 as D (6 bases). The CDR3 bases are TGTGCCAGCAGTCTAACCGCGGGGGAGCAGTACTTC. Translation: CASSLTAGEQYF.